This T cell receptor (beta chain) originates from a study of T cell responses to AZD1222 COVID-19 vaccine. Here immunoSEQ multiplex PCR was the method, and the copy in TCRdb shows in-frame clones only, minus some. The profile covers 150,000 to 200,000 clones, with 80% to 95% appearing a single time and 2.3% taken by the ten largest. Trimming shortened V by 5 bases and J by 6 bases, and 19 bases separated the two germline ends. This CDR3 comprises 16 residues. The germline V gene has CDR1 SGHNT and CDR2 YENEEA. Sample: peripheral blood, taken on day 0 of AZD1222 vaccination. This TCR derives from an adult in good health. The chain is built from TRBV11-3 and TRBJ2-2, with D hard to call. The CDR3 sequence is CASSPARGPGAGELFF. CDR3 nucleotides: TGTGCCAGCAGCCCTGCCCGAGGCCCTGGCGCCGGGGAGCTGTTTTTT.